The 11 T cell receptor beta chains listed next were all sequenced from one sample in a study of T cell responses to AZD1222 COVID-19 vaccine. Clones were sequenced by immunoSEQ multiplex PCR, and TCRdb holds only the in-frame ones, with some missing. The table includes around 88,000 clones, about 86% detected once. This sample comprised peripheral blood, obtained on day 0 of MenACWY control vaccination. The receptors shown here come from an adult in good health.

The genes are TRBV3-1 (or the pseudogene TRBV3-2) and TRBJ1-4; 9 bases fit TRBD1. Trimming removed 1 base from V and 9 bases from J; junction bases left unmatched: 9. The CDR3 extends over 16 amino acids. Per the germline V gene, CDR1 is LGHDT and CDR2 is YNNKEL (reference sequence). CDR3 nucleotide sequence: TGTGCCAGCAGCCAAGTGGGGACAGGGTCAAGGAAAAAACTGTTTTTT. Amino acids: CASSQVGTGSRKKLFF.

A few counts support this clone. The chain carries TRBV6-5 and TRBJ2-7; either TRBD1 or TRBD2 may supply D (6 bases each). The CDR3 extends over 14 amino acids. Germline CDR1 and CDR2: MNHEY and SVGAGI. Trimming shortened V by 7 bases and J by 1 base, and 14 bases separated the two germline ends. The CDR3 loop is CASIIRGGSYEQYF. The CDR3 DNA sequence: TGTGCCAGCATTATAAGAGGGGGGTCCTACGAGCAGTACTTC.

The chain has TRBV6-1 and TRBJ1-5; no clear D gene. The CDR3 length is 14 residues. Per germline, CDR1 MNHNS and CDR2 SASEGT. Trimming shortened V by 2 bases and J by 3 bases, and 8 bases separated the two germline ends. The CDR3 DNA sequence: TGTGCCAGCAGTGAATCCCAGCTCAATCAGCCCCAGCATTTT. Protein sequence: CASSESQLNQPQHF.

This rearrangement joins TRBV7-9 to TRBJ1-4; D unclear. CDR1 and CDR2 (germline): SEHNR, FQNEAQ (reference sequence). Trimming left V 7 bases short and J 8 bases short, with 8 bases between. The CDR3 loop spans 11 amino acids. The DNA for the CDR3 is TGTGCCAGCACCTTGAGGGAAAAACTGTTTTTT. The encoded protein is CASTLREKLFF.

The chain couples TRBV30 to TRBJ1-6; D is unclear. Trimming left V 0 bases short and J 1 base short, with 13 bases between. This CDR3 region has 17 residues. Germline CDR1 GTSNPN, CDR2 SVGIG (reference sequence). CDR3 residues: CAWSVYPAGSYNSPLHF. CDR3 sequence (DNA): TGTGCCTGGAGTGTATATCCAGCGGGTTCCTATAATTCACCCCTCCACTTT.

V and J are TRBV7-7 and TRBJ1-6, with TRBD1 as a possible D gene (5 bases). The CDR3 consists of 16 residues. V was cut by 8 bases and J by 9 bases, with 23 bases left in between. CDR1 and CDR2 from the germline V gene are SSHAT and FNYEAQ (reference sequence). The DNA for the CDR3 is TGTGCCAGCCCGCTGGGAAGGGGCCGACGTCGTTCACCCCTCCACTTT. Its translation: CASPLGRGRRRSPLHF.

The chain joins TRBV6-5 to TRBJ1-2, with D unclear. The CDR3 consists of 14 residues. Per germline, CDR1 MNHEY and CDR2 SVGAGI. V lost 5 bases to trimming and J lost 0 bases, with 10 bases between them. DNA of the CDR3: TGTGCCAGCAGTAGGGTACCCTCTAACTATGGCTACACCTTC. Its translation is CASSRVPSNYGYTF.

The chain links TRBV7-9 to TRBJ1-4, with D unclear. This CDR3 is 15 amino acids long. Germline V lookup: CDR1 SEHNR, CDR2 FQNEAQ (reference sequence). Trimming took off 0 bases at V and 7 bases at J, with 12 bases between the two ends. CDR3 sequence: CASSLARGFSEKLFF. The CDR3 DNA follows: TGTGCCAGCAGCTTAGCGCGGGGATTTAGTGAAAAACTGTTTTTT. Based on the CDR3 plus reference TRBV7-9 and TRBJ1-4, the full variable domain is DTGVSQNPRHKITKRGQNVTFRCDPISEHNRLYWYRQTLGQGPEFLTYFQNEAQLEKSRLLSDRFSAERPKGSFSTLEIQRTEQGDSAMYLCASSLARGFSEKLFFGSGTQLSVL.

V gene TRBV6-2 or TRBV6-3 combines with J gene TRBJ1-5; TRBD1 matches at 8 bases. The CDR3 consists of 18 residues. CDR1 and CDR2 (germline): MNHEY, SVGEGT. V lost 5 bases to trimming and J lost 0 bases; unmatched junction nucleotides: 12. The CDR3 reads CASSPPGQAPFSNQPQHF. DNA of the CDR3: TGTGCCAGCAGTCCCCCGGGACAGGCTCCGTTTAGCAATCAGCCCCAGCATTTT.

The chain links TRBV6-1 to TRBJ1-5; D gene uncertain. The germline V and J ends were trimmed by 1 base and 3 bases, with 7 bases remaining between them. The CDR3 totals 14 residues. The germline V gene encodes CDR1 MNHNS and CDR2 SASEGT. CDR3 residues: CASSEVPNNQPQHF. The CDR3, as DNA: TGTGCCAGCAGTGAAGTACCGAACAATCAGCCCCAGCATTTT.

This chain joins TRBV4-3 and TRBJ2-2; TRBD1 aligns across 8 bases. The V gene end was trimmed by 3 bases and the J gene end by 5 bases; junction bases not matched to a gene: 8. Germline V gene data show CDR1 as LGHNA and CDR2 as YSLEER. The CDR3 length is 16 residues. CDR3 loop: CASSQLDRVGTGELFF. DNA of the CDR3: TGCGCCAGCAGCCAGCTGGACAGGGTCGGAACCGGGGAGCTGTTTTTT.